This T cell receptor (beta chain) was sequenced during a study of blood T cell repertoires in COVID-19. This clone has a single count. Authors' analysis steps: Estimation of nucleated cell counts was performed using reference gene primer amplification. Sequencing was performed with immunoSEQ multiplex PCR; in TCRdb, only in-frame clones are kept and a portion is missing. D and trimming were read from the DNA, whereas the V and J calls and clone size are those reported in that table. The data show over 25,000 clones, 90% seen once. Unmatched junction bases numbered 4, after V lost 0 bases and J lost 6 bases. Germline values: CDR1 SGHRS, CDR2 YFSETQ. This CDR3 has 15 amino acids.

Sequenced sample: peripheral blood. The source of this sequence is an older woman with active COVID-19. The chain uses TRBV5-1 and TRBJ2-1; 9 nucleotides align to TRBD2. CDR3 sequence (DNA): TGCGCCAGCAGCTTGGCCGGGACTAGCTCCAATGAGCAGTTCTTC. Encoded protein: CASSLAGTSSNEQFF.